The text below deals with one T cell receptor (beta chain). The antigen remains unidentified. This sample is part of a study of human T cells and chemical hapten exposure. Overall study context: Throughout the approximately 24-week study, diphenylcyclopropenone was applied weekly to the patients' scalps. Study findings and constraints: The number of TCRs above 1 in 1000 frequency did not change after DPC sensitization. Controls had significantly fewer large CDR3 similarity clusters than were formed by expanded TCRs.

As to time point: patch test 1, 2 weeks after DPC sensitization. The sample's treatment: therapeutic diphenylcyclopropenone sensitization with weekly scalp DPC. Participating donors were patients with alopecia, aged 18 to 70 years, considered appropriate candidates for DPC. The CDR3 has 14 amino acids. Germline V gene data show CDR1 as MDHEN and CDR2 as SYDVKM. V lost 2 bases to trimming and J lost 7 bases, with 14 bases between them. TCRdb re-called the RACE reads with MiXCR, one entry per CDR3 protein. The sample consists of roughly 120,000 distinct CDR3 sequences, about 12% of them appearing once. The receptor's source is a woman aged 50 to 60 with alopecia areata. Some clones in this sample may be carry-over from other donors' samples. Material: whole blood, obtained in connection with sensitization to the hapten diphenylcyclopropenone (DPC). The genes are TRBV28 and TRBJ1-2; D unclear. The CDR3 sequence: CASSLNSPLSGYTF. CDR3 bases: TGTGCCAGCAGTTTAAACAGCCCTCTCTCTGGCTACACCTTC.